These 20 T cell receptor beta chains originate from one sample sequenced in a study of OX40 agonist ivuxolimab in advanced cancers. Sequencing used immunoSEQ multiplex PCR; TCRdb keeps in-frame clones, though not all of them. Of about 73,000 clones listed, more than 80% are singletons. Sequenced here: CD4+ or CD8+ T cells sorted from blood, sampled in a trial of the OX40 agonist ivuxolimab. The receptors originated from an adult with an advanced solid tumor such as melanoma, head and neck, liver or kidney cancer.

This clone was recorded once. The genes are TRBV19 and TRBJ1-2, with 7 bases that match TRBD1. This CDR3 comprises 13 residues. Per germline, CDR1 LNHDA and CDR2 SQIVND (reference sequence). V was pared by 10 bases and J by 8 bases, with 13 bases of the junction left unmatched. The CDR3 bases are TGTGCCATCCGACAGGGATCTTTTCACGGCTACACCTTC. Encoded protein: CAIRQGSFHGYTF.

This clone came up a few times. CDR3 DNA: TGTGCCAGCAGTGTTACAGGGTCTAACTCCTACGAGCAGTACTTC. Protein: CASSVTGSNSYEQYF. This chain connects TRBV28 to TRBJ2-7; D is possibly TRBD1 (6 bases). Germline V gene lookup returns CDR1 MDHEN and CDR2 SYDVKM. The CDR3 consists of 15 residues. V shed 5 bases and J shed 0 bases, with 14 bases lying between them.

V gene TRBV19 combines with J gene TRBJ2-7; unclear D gene. The V gene lost 2 bases and the J gene lost 2 bases, with 19 bases spanning the gap. Per germline, CDR1 LNHDA and CDR2 SQIVND (reference sequence). The CDR3 length is 17 residues. CDR3 bases: TGTGCCAGTAGTATATCGATCGGAGATGGCCCGCCCTACGAGCAGTACTTC. Amino acids: CASSISIGDGPPYEQYF.

The genes are TRBV4-1 and TRBJ2-3; D is perhaps TRBD1 or TRBD2 (6 bases each). V gave up 0 bases and J gave up 6 bases, with 28 bases separating them. Germline V gene sequence: CDR1 MGHRA, CDR2 YSYEKL. The CDR3 sequence is 20 residues long. In DNA form, the CDR3 reads TGCGCCAGCAGCCAAGAGAGGGACCAGGGGCGGGGAGACGATTTGGATACGCAGTATTTT. Protein: CASSQERDQGRGDDLDTQYF.

This clone was found once. The V call is TRBV5-5, the J call TRBJ2-7; the match to TRBD1 covers 10 bases. CDR1 is SGHKS, CDR2 YYEKEE, per germline (reference sequence). The CDR3 runs to 14 residues. The V and J ends lost 3 bases and 7 bases, in that order; junction bases with no gene match: 7. The CDR3 DNA is TGTGCCAGCAGCTGGGACAGGGGAGAGTGGGAGCAGTACTTC. Protein product: CASSWDRGEWEQYF.

The V gene is TRBV28, the J gene TRBJ2-7; TRBD2 aligns across 8 bases. Trimming removed 2 bases from V and 0 bases from J; junction bases left unmatched: 0. CDR1 and CDR2 from the germline V gene are MDHEN and SYDVKM. CDR3 length equals 14 residues. The CDR3 loop reads CASSLAGGSYEQYF. In nucleotides, the CDR3 is TGTGCCAGCAGTTTAGCGGGAGGCTCCTACGAGCAGTACTTC.

This clone has a single count. The chain joins TRBV19 to TRBJ1-5, with no clear D. V was trimmed by 2 bases and J by 3 bases, leaving 5 bases between them. The CDR3 sequence is 13 residues long. CDR1 and CDR2 from the germline V gene are LNHDA and SQIVND (reference sequence). The chain's CDR3 is CASSIRDNQPQHF. The CDR3 region has the DNA TGTGCCAGTAGTATAAGAGACAATCAGCCCCAGCATTTT.

The chain employs TRBV19 and TRBJ1-2, with 11 bases identical to TRBD1. The CDR3 spans 13 residues. V was pared by 8 bases and J by 7 bases, with 6 bases of the junction left unmatched. Germline CDR1 is LNHDA and CDR2 is SQIVND (reference sequence). CDR3 bases: TGTGCCAGTGGGTGGACAGGGGGCGGTGGCTACACCTTC. Translated: CASGWTGGGGYTF.

The chain combines TRBV5-4 with TRBJ2-7; D is tentatively TRBD1 or TRBD2 (7 bases each). Germline V gene data show CDR1 as SGHNT and CDR2 as YYREEE (reference sequence). CDR3 size: 15 residues. The ends were cut back, 0 bases at V and 4 bases at J, with 14 bases in the middle. CDR3 sequence (DNA): TGTGCCAGCAGCTTGGGAGCAGGGGGGGGTTACGAGCAGTACTTC. Residues: CASSLGAGGGYEQYF.

The genes are TRBV29-1 and TRBJ1-2; no definite D call. The CDR3 has 12 amino acids. CDR1 is SQVTM and CDR2 is ANQGSEA in the germline V gene. V lost 5 bases, J lost 0 bases, and 7 bases lay in between. The chain's CDR3 is CSVLTTNYGYTF. CDR3 nucleotide sequence: TGCAGCGTTTTGACAACTAACTATGGCTACACCTTC.

The V call is TRBV25-1, the J call TRBJ2-1; 8 nucleotides agree with TRBD2. V was clipped by 2 bases and J by 1 base; unmatched bases: 7. This CDR3 has 17 residues. The V gene's germline CDR1 is MGHDK and CDR2 SYGVNS. The chain's CDR3 is CASSEIGSGASYNEQFF. The CDR3 DNA reads as TGTGCCAGCAGTGAAATCGGTAGCGGGGCGTCCTACAATGAGCAGTTCTTC. Drawing the rest from reference TRBV25-1 and TRBJ2-1, the complete variable domain is EADIYQTPRYLVIGTGKKITLECSQTMGHDKMYWYQQDPGMELHLIHYSYGVNSTEKGDLSSESTVSRIRTEHFPLTLESARPSHTSQYLCASSEIGSGASYNEQFFGPGTRLTVL.

The V call is TRBV19, the J call TRBJ1-5; unclear D gene. Trimming removed 6 bases at V and 5 bases at J, with 11 bases between. The CDR3 contains 13 residues. Germline V lookup: CDR1 LNHDA, CDR2 SQIVND (reference sequence). The CDR3 spells CASRGSADQPQHF. The CDR3 bases are TGTGCCAGTAGGGGATCAGCGGATCAGCCCCAGCATTTT.

V is TRBV9 and J is TRBJ1-2, with D perhaps matching TRBD1 (6 bases). CDR3 length equals 16 residues. CDR1 and CDR2 from the germline V gene are SGDLS and YYNGEE. V was clipped by 4 bases and J by 4 bases, with 20 bases between them. The CDR3 bases are TGTGCCAGCAGCCTACACAGGGACCGTGGCGTCTATGGCTACACCTTC. Amino acid sequence: CASSLHRDRGVYGYTF.

The rearrangement joins TRBV7-3 to TRBJ1-2; D is unclear. Germline CDR1 is SGHTA and CDR2 is FQGTGA. The CDR3 runs to 14 residues. V gave up 1 base and J gave up 0 bases, with 6 bases separating them. CDR3 in amino acids: CASSLIGANYGYTF. CDR3 nucleotides: TGTGCCAGCAGCTTAATTGGGGCTAACTATGGCTACACCTTC. The complete variable domain, with remaining parts taken from reference TRBV7-3 and TRBJ1-2, reads GAGVSQTPSNKVTEKGKYVELRCDPISGHTALYWYRQSLGQGPEFLIYFQGTGAADDSGLPNDRFFAVRPEGSVSTLKIQRTERGDSAVYLCASSLIGANYGYTFGSGTRLTVV.

This chain links TRBV6-1 with TRBJ2-3; D is ambiguous. The CDR3 contains 12 residues. V gave up 6 bases and J gave up 8 bases, with 12 bases separating them. Germline V gene data show CDR1 as MNHNS and CDR2 as SASEGT. The CDR3 bases are TGTGCCAGCAGGTGGGAATCAGTTACGCAGTATTTT. This gives the protein CASRWESVTQYF.

The V and J genes are TRBV6-6 and TRBJ2-7, with 10 positions matching TRBD2. The CDR3 sequence is 13 residues long. The germline V gene encodes CDR1 MNHNY and CDR2 SVGAGI (reference sequence). V was pared by 5 bases and J by 11 bases, with 9 bases of the junction left unmatched. The CDR3 sequence: CASSTSGELEKYF. DNA of the CDR3: TGTGCCAGCAGTACTAGCGGGGAACTCGAAAAGTACTTC.

The genes are TRBV27 and TRBJ2-1, with a weak D call TRBD2 (6 bases). V dropped 5 bases and J dropped 2 bases, with 10 bases sitting between them. This CDR3 has 14 amino acids. Germline assignment: CDR1 MNHEY and CDR2 SMNVEV (reference sequence). DNA for the CDR3: TGTGCCAGCAGTGTGGGGGGTCCCTACAATGAGCAGTTCTTC. Translation gives CASSVGGPYNEQFF.

This clone was seen a single time. The chain employs TRBV7-3 and TRBJ2-3; no clear D gene. With 2 bases removed from V and 5 bases from J, the gap between germline ends came to 8 bases. Germline V gives CDR1 SGHTA, CDR2 FQGTGA. The CDR3 consists of 13 residues. CDR3 DNA sequence: TGTGCCAGCAGCTTATGGACGGGAGATACGCAGTATTTT. This gives the protein CASSLWTGDTQYF.

The chain combines TRBV9 with TRBJ1-3; D perhaps matches TRBD1 (6 bases). The CDR3 has 14 amino acids. Trimming took off 3 bases at V and 4 bases at J, with 11 bases between the two ends. The germline V gene has CDR1 SGDLS and CDR2 YYNGEE. The CDR3 nucleotides read TGTGCCAGCAGCGCGTCAGGGGAAGGAAACACCATATATTTT. Its protein product is CASSASGEGNTIYF. The whole variable domain, filled in from reference TRBV9 and TRBJ1-3, reads DSGVTQTPKHLITATGQRVTLRCSPRSGDLSVYWYQQSLDQGLQFLIQYYNGEERAKGNILERFSAQQFPDLHSELNLSSLELGDSALYFCASSASGEGNTIYFGEGSWLTVV.

V gene TRBV27 combines with J gene TRBJ2-1, with TRBD2 identical over 7 bases. The CDR3 is 15 amino acids. The ends lost 5 bases at V and 6 bases at J; junction bases unmatched: 10. CDR1 and CDR2 (germline): MNHEY, SMNVEV (reference sequence). CDR3 protein: CASSQAGVRFNEQFF. The CDR3 nucleotides read TGTGCCAGCAGTCAGGCGGGGGTGAGGTTCAATGAGCAGTTCTTC.